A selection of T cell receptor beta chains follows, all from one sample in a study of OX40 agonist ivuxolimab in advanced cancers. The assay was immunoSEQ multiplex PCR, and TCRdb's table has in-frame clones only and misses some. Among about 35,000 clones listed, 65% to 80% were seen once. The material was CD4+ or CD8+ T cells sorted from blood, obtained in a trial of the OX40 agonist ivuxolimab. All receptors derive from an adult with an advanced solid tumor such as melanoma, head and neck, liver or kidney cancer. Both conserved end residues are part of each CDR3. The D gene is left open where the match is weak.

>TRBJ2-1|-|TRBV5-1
CASSLAPQLAYEQFF
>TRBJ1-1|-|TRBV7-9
CASSLVGNTEAFF
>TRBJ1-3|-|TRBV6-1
CASSEGYTIYF
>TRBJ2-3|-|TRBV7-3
CASSLDRRTDTQYF
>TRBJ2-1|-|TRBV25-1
CASSEYLSSYNEQFF
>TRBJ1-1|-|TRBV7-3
CASSSGPNTEAFF
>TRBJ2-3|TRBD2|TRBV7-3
CASSLRPSGGGTDTQYF
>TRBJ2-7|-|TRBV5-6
CASSREVESYEQYF
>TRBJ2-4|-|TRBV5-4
CASSAEAKNIQCF
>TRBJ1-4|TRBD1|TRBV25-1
CASSRGDSFNEKLFF